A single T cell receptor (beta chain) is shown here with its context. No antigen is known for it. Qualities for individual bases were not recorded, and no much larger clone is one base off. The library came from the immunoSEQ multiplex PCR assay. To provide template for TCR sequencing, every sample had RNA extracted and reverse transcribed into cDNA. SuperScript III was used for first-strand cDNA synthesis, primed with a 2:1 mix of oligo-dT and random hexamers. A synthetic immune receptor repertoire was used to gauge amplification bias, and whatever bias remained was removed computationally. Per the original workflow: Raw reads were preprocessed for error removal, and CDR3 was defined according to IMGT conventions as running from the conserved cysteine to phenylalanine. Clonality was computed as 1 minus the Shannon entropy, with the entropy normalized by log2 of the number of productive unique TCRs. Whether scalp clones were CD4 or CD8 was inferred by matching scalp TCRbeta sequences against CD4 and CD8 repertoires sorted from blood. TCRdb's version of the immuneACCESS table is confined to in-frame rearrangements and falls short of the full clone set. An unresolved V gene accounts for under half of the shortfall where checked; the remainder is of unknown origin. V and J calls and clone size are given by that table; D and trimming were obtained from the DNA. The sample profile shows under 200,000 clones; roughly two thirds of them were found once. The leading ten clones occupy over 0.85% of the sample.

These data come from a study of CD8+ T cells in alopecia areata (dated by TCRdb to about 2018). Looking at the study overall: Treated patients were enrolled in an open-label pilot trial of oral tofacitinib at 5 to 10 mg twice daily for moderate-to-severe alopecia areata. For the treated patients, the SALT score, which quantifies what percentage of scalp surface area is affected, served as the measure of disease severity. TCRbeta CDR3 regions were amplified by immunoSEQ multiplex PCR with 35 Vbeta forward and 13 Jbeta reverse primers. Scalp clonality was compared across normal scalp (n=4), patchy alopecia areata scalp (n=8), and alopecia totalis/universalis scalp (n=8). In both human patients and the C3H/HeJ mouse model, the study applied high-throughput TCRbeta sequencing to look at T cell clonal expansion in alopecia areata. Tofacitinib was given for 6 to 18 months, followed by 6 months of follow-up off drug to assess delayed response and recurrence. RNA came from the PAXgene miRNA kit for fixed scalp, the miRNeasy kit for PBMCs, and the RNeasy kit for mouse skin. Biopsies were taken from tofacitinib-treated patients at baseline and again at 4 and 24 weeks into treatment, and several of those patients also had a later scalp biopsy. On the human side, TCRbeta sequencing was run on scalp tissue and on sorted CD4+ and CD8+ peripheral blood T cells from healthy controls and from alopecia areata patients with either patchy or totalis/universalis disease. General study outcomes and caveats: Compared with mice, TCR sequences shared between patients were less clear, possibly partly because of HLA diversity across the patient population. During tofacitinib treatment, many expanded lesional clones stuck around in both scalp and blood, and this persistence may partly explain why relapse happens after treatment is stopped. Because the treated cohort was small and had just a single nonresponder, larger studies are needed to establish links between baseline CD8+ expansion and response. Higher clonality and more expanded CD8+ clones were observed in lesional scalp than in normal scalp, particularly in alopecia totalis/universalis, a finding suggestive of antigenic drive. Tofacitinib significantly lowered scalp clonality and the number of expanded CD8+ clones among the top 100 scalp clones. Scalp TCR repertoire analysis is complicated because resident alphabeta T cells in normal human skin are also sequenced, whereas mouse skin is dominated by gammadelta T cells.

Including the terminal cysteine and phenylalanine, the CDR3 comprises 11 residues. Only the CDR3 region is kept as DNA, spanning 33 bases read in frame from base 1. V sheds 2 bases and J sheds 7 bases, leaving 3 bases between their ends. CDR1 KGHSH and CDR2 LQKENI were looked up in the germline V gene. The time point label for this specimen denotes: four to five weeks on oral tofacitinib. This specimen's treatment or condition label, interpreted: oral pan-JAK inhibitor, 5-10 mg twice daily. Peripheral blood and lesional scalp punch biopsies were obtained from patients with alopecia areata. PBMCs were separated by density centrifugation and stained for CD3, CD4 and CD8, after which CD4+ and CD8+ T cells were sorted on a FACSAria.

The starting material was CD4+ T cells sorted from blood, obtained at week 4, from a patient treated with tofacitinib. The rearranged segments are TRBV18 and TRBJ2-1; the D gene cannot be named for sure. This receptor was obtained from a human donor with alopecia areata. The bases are TGTGCCAGCTCACCAGGAAATGAGCAGTTCTTC. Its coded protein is CASSPGNEQFF.